This T cell receptor (beta chain) was documented in a study of T cell changes during pregnancy in multiple sclerosis. This CDR3 region has 15 residues. CDR1 and CDR2 (germline): SNHLY, FYNNEI. V was shortened by 6 bases and J by 11 bases, with 23 bases between the two germline ends. Clones were read by immunoSEQ multiplex PCR, and TCRdb kept only the in-frame ones, dropping some. The data hold 55,000 to 65,000 clones, with roughly 94% observed a single time. The sample was CD8+ T cells from peripheral blood mononuclear cells, taken in the third trimester of pregnancy. The V gene is TRBV2, the J gene TRBJ1-3; possible D gene TRBD1, 6 bases. This sequence was found in a female donor with multiple sclerosis, enrolled in a pregnancy study. In nucleotides, the CDR3 is TGTGCCAGCAGCTCCAGGGACACTCCTATCTACGCCATATATTTT. Translating it yields CASSSRDTPIYAIYF.